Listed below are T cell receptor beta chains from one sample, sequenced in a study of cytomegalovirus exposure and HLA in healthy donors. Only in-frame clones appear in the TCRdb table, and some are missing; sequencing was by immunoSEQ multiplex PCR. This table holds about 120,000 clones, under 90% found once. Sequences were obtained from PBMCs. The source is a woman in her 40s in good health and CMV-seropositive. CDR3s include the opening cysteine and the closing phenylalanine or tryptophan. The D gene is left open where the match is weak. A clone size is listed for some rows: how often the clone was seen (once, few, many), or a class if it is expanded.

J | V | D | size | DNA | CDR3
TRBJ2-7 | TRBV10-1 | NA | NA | TGCGCCAGGGAGTGTAGTGTGGAATACGAGCAGTACTTC | CARECSVEYEQYF
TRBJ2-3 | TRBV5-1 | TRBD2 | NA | TGCACCAGCAGCCCAGGACTAGCGCGAGCCGGGGATACGCAGTATTTT | CTSSPGLARAGDTQYF
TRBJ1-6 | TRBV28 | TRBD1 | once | TGTGCCAGCAGTGGACAGGGTAAGCCCCTCCACTTT | CASSGQGKPLHF
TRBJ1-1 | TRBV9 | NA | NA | TGTGCCAGCAGCGTGACAGCATTGAACACTGAAGCTTTCTTT | CASSVTALNTEAFF
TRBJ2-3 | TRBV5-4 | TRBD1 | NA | TGTGCCAGCAGCCTAGGGACAGCTAGCACAGATACGCAGTATTTT | CASSLGTASTDTQYF
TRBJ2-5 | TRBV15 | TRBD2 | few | TGTGCCACCAGCAAGGGACTAGCGGGAATCAAATACCAAGAGACCCAGTACTTC | CATSKGLAGIKYQETQYF
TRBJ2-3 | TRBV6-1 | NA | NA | TGTGCCAGCAGTGAAGAGGTTAGCGGAGATACGCAGTATTTT | CASSEEVSGDTQYF
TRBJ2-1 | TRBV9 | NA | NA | TGTGCCAGCAGCGTCCTGGCTAGCTACAATGAGCAGTTCTTC | CASSVLASYNEQFF
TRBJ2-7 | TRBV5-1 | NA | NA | TGCGCCAGCAGCCTGACAGATTACGAGCAGTACTTC | CASSLTDYEQYF
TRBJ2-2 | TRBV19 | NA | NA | TGTGCCAGTAGTATAGGGAGACCCGGGGAGCTGTTTTTT | CASSIGRPGELFF
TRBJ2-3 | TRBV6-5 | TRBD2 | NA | TGTGCCAGCAGTAGGACTAGCGGGACCACAGATACGCAGTATTTT | CASSRTSGTTDTQYF
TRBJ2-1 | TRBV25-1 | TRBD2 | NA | TGTGCCAGCAGTGACGGGACTAGCGGGATGGTAGCCTACAATGAGCAGTTCTTC | CASSDGTSGMVAYNEQFF
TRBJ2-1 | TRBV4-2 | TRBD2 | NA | TGTGCCAGCAGCCAAGATCCGGGACTAGCGTACAATGAGCAGTTCTTC | CASSQDPGLAYNEQFF
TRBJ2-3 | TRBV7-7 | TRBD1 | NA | TGTGCTAGCTCTGCGGGGACAGGGGGTTTAGATACGCAGTATTTT | CASSAGTGGLDTQYF
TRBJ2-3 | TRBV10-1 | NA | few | TGCGCCAGCAGTGATGGCGGGAGCACAGATACGCAGTATTTT | CASSDGGSTDTQYF
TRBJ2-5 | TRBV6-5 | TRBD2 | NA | TGTGCCAGCAGTCTAGCGGGGCTCCAAGAGACCCAGTACTTC | CASSLAGLQETQYF
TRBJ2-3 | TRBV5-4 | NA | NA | TGTGCCAGCAGCTTGGCGGGGGTAGATACGCAGTATTTT | CASSLAGVDTQYF
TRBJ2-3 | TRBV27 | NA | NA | TGTGCCAGCAGCCGAAAGGAGCGGGGGGACAGGAATACGCAGTATTTT | CASSRKERGDRNTQYF
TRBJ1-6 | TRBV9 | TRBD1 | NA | TGTGCCAGCAGCGTGACACAGGGACAGGGCTCACCCCTCCACTTT | CASSVTQGQGSPLHF
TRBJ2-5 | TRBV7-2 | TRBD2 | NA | TGTGCCAGCAGCCAACGTAGCGGGAGGGCCCAAGAGACCCAGTACTTC | CASSQRSGRAQETQYF
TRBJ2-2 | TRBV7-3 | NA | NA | TGTGCCAGCAGCTTAAACGGTGGAGCGAACACCGGGGAGCTGTTTTTT | CASSLNGGANTGELFF
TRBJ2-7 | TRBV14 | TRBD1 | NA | TGTGCCAGCAGCCTCAGACAGGGAACGCGCGAGCAGTACTTC | CASSLRQGTREQYF
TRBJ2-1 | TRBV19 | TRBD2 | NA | TGTGCCAGTAGTGCTCCCGGGACTAGCGCCTACAATGAGCAGTTCTTC | CASSAPGTSAYNEQFF
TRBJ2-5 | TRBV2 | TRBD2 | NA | TGTGCCAGCCAGACTAGCGGGGAGACCCAGTACTTC | CASQTSGETQYF
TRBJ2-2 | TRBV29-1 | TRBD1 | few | TGCAGCGTCCACAGGGGGCCCGGGGAGCTGTTTTTT | CSVHRGPGELFF
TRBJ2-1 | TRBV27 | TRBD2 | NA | TGTGCCAGCAGTTTATGGACTAGCGGGACGGTTGAGCAGTTCTTC | CASSLWTSGTVEQFF
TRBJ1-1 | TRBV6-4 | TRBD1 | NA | TGTGCCAGCACCTTGGACAGGGGACGCGCGGGGACTGAAGCTTTCTTT | CASTLDRGRAGTEAFF
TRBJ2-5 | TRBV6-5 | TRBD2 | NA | TGTGCCAGCAGTACAGGACTAGCGGGAGAGACCCAGTACTTC | CASSTGLAGETQYF
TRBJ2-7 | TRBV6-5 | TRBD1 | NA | TGTGCCAGCAGTTACGGTATCAGGGGGGAGCAGTACTTC | CASSYGIRGEQYF
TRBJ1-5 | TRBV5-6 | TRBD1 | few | TGTGCCAGCAGCTTGGGGACAGGAGGGCAGCCCCAGCATTTT | CASSLGTGGQPQHF
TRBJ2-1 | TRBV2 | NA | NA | TGTGCCAGCACCGGACTCCTGAAGAGGAATGAGCAGTTCTTC | CASTGLLKRNEQFF
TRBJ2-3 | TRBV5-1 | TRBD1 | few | TGCGCCAGCAGCCCTGGCCCCGGGACAGGGGAGACAGATACGCAGTATTTT | CASSPGPGTGETDTQYF
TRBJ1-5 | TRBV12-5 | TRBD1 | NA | TGTGCTAGTGGGCCACAGGGGAACGGCAATCAGCCCCAGCATTTT | CASGPQGNGNQPQHF
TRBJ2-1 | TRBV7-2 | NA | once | TGTGCCGGTGGTGGAGGGAGCTCCTACAATGAGCAGTTCTTC | CAGGGGSSYNEQFF
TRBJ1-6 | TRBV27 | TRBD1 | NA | TGTGCCAGCAGTTTAGGCCCACCGACAGGGGCAAGTGATTCACCCCTCCACTTT | CASSLGPPTGASDSPLHF
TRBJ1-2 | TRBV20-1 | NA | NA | TGCAGTGCTTGGGCACTCTATGGCTACACCTTC | CSAWALYGYTF
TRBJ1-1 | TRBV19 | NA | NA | TGTGCCAGTAGTATGGCCATGAAATCTGAAGCTTTCTTT | CASSMAMKSEAFF
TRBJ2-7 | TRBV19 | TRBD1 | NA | TGTGCCAGTAGTGTCGGCGACAGGGGCCTCTACGAGCAGTACTTC | CASSVGDRGLYEQYF
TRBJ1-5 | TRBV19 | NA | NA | TGTGCCAGTAGTATAGTAGGCGGGGGACATCCCAATCAGCCCCAGCATTTT | CASSIVGGGHPNQPQHF
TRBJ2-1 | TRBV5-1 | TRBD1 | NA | TGCGCCAGCAGCTACCAAACAGGGGTCAGTAACAATGAGCAGTTCTTC | CASSYQTGVSNNEQFF
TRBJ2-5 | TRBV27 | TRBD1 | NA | TGTGCCAGCAGTGCCCTCACAGGGGAAGAGACCCAGTACTTC | CASSALTGEETQYF
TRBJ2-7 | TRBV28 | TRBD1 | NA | TGTGCCAGCACCCTGTCGGGACAGGAGGGCGAGCAGTACTTC | CASTLSGQEGEQYF
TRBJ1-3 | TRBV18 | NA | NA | TGTGCCAGCTCACCATACAGGCAAGACTCTGGAAACACCATATATTTT | CASSPYRQDSGNTIYF
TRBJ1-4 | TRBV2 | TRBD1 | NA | TGTGCCAGCACGTTCGGGACAGGGAGCGAAAAACTGTTTTTT | CASTFGTGSEKLFF
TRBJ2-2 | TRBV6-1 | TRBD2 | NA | TGTGCCAGCAACCCAGCGGGAGACACCGGGGAGCTGTTTTTT | CASNPAGDTGELFF
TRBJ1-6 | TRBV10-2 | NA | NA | TGCGCCAGCAGTGTCGCAGGGAATAATTCACCCCTCCACTTT | CASSVAGNNSPLHF